The clone carrying this T cell receptor (beta chain) was seen only once. The source of the sample is a study of T cells after posttransplantation cyclophosphamide. Method: immunoSEQ multiplex PCR; TCRdb's copy keeps in-frame clones and lacks some. The sample records about 31,000 clones, about 91% being singletons. Cells defined as naive were viable CD3+CD4+ or CD3+CD8+ and CCR7+CD45RA+CD45RO-CD95-CD27+CD28+. There are 16 residues in the CDR3. V trimming: 3 bases; J trimming: 1 base; junction bases outside the gene matches: 6. Germline V lookup: CDR1 MGHDK, CDR2 SYGVNS. The origin of this receptor is a man aged 25-40 years in good health and a related stem cell transplant donor. Sequencing was carried out using naive CD4+ T cells sorted from blood. V gene TRBV25-1 combines with J gene TRBJ1-2, with 9 bases that match TRBD1. Written as DNA, the CDR3 is TGTGCCAGCAGTGATACTCCGACAGGGGGTAACTATGGCTACACCTTC. It specifies CASSDTPTGGNYGYTF.